This T cell receptor (beta chain) was sequenced for a study of response to subunit inactivated influenza vaccine. Study observations and caveats: Few additional T cells are recruited per seasonal influenza vaccination, authors suggested.

The CDR3 runs to 14 residues. Germline values: CDR1 SGHRS, CDR2 YFSETQ. Trimming took 2 bases from V and 6 from J; bases not matched to a gene: 4. This clonotype was seen at least ten times. Antigen: not known. TCRdb re-called the RT-PCR reads with MiXCR, one entry per CDR3 protein. The sample yields 150,000 to 200,000 distinct CDR3 sequences, approximately 11% seen once. Sequencing used non-naive T cells sorted from PBMCs, obtained around seven weeks after vaccination. The receptor's source is a man aged 45-65 years who received an inactivated influenza vaccine. The chain carries TRBV5-1 and TRBJ1-1; 10 bases fit TRBD1. CDR3 sequence reads: CASSFSGQGPEAFF. The CDR3 DNA is TGCGCCAGCAGCTTTTCGGGACAGGGGCCTGAAGCTTTCTTT. Full variable domain (outside the CDR3, taken from reference TRBV5-1 and TRBJ1-1): KAGVTQTPRYLIKTRGQQVTLSCSPISGHRSVSWYQQTPGQGLQFLFEYFSETQRNKGNFPGRFSGRQFSNSRSEMNVSTLELGDSALYLCASSFSGQGPEAFFGQGTRLTVV.